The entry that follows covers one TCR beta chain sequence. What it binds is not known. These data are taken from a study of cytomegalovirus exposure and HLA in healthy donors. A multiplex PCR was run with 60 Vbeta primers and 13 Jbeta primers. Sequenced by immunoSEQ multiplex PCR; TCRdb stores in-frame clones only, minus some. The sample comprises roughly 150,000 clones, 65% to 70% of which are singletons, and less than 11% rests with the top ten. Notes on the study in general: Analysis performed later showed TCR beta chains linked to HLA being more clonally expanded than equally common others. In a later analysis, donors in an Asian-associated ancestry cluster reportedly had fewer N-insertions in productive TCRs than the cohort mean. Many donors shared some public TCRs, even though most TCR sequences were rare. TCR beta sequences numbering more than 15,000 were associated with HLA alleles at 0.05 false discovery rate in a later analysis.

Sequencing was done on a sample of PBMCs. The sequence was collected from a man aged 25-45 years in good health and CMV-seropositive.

This chain's CDR3 is CASSLEDIAGRSYNEQFF. CDR3 nucleotides: TGTGCCAGCTCCCTAGAGGATATAGCGGGACGGTCCTACAATGAGCAGTTCTTC. This chain links TRBV18 with TRBJ2-1; 8 bases agree with TRBD2. Germline CDR1 KGHSH, CDR2 LQKENI. The CDR3 spans 18 residues. Trimming at V came to 6 bases and at J to 1 base, leaving 14 bases not matched to a gene. The full variable domain, with the rest looked up from reference TRBV18 and TRBJ2-1, is NAGVMQNPRHLVRRRGQEARLRCSPMKGHSHVYWYRQLPEEGLKFMVYLQKENIIDESGMPKERFSAEFPKEGPSILRIQQVVRGDSAAYFCASSLEDIAGRSYNEQFFGPGTRLTVL.